The next 10 T cell receptor beta chains were all read from a single sample in a study of T-cell memory formation after mild COVID-19. TCRdb reprocessed the 5' RACE reads with MiXCR, giving one entry per CDR3 protein. The repertoire includes 250,000 to 350,000 distinct CDR3 sequences, roughly 15% of them detected once, and about a fifth sits in the top ten. Sequences were obtained from PBMCs or a T cell subset sorted from them (not recorded which). Receptors originate from a man aged 18 to 29 who had mild COVID-19 (a few samples of this study predate the infection). Cell type and time point are not known.

The chain joins TRBV20-1 to TRBJ1-1; D is ambiguous. The CDR3 loop spans 14 amino acids. The germline gives CDR1 DFQATT, CDR2 SNEGSKA (reference sequence). V was trimmed by 6 bases and J by 5 bases, leaving 19 bases between them. The CDR3 nucleotides are TGCAGTGCGTCCGGATCGGGAAGGGCTACTGAAGCTTTCTTT. It is translated as CSASGSGRATEAFF.

This chain joins TRBV5-6 and TRBJ2-1; TRBD2 matches at 9 bases. The CDR3 spans 17 residues. Germline lookup yields CDR1 SGHDT and CDR2 YYEEEE. V was pared by 7 bases and J by 7 bases, with 18 bases of the junction left unmatched. The CDR3 protein is CASGPRRVLAGSNEQFF. The CDR3 nucleotides read TGTGCCAGCGGCCCACGCCGAGTGCTAGCGGGGTCAAATGAGCAGTTCTTC.

Only a few counts were recorded for this clonotype. The chain links TRBV3-1 to TRBJ1-1; a weak D match, TRBD1 (5 bases). The CDR3 is 14 residues long. The germline V gene has CDR1 LGHDT and CDR2 YNNKEL (reference sequence). V was trimmed by 2 bases and J by 1 base, leaving 8 bases between them. The CDR3 loop reads CASSQRTQNTEAFF. The CDR3 region has the DNA TGTGCCAGCAGCCAAAGGACACAGAACACTGAAGCTTTCTTT.

Many counts were recorded for this clonotype. The chain links TRBV6-2 or TRBV6-3 to TRBJ2-7, with a tentative D call TRBD1 (6 bases). Germline lookup yields CDR1 MNHEY and CDR2 SVGEGT. Trimming shortened V by 8 bases and J by 3 bases, and 17 bases separated the two germline ends. The CDR3 has 14 residues. The chain's CDR3 is CASLTRDKYYEQYF. CDR3 in DNA: TGTGCCAGCCTAACTAGGGACAAATACTACGAGCAGTACTTC.

This clonotype was seen a handful of times. V gene TRBV2 combines with J gene TRBJ1-2; 9 bases line up with TRBD1. Unmatched junction bases numbered 7, after V lost 4 bases and J lost 4 bases. This CDR3 comprises 15 residues. CDR1 is SNHLY, CDR2 FYNNEI, per germline. The CDR3 sequence: CASSVEDRGPYGYTF. The CDR3, as DNA: TGTGCCAGCAGTGTGGAGGACAGGGGCCCCTATGGCTACACCTTC.

This clonotype was counted a few times. The chain carries TRBV4-1 and TRBJ2-7; D may match TRBD1 or TRBD2 (5 bases each). The CDR3 totals 15 residues. Trimming removed 3 bases at V and 7 bases at J, with 19 bases between. CDR1 and CDR2 from the germline V gene are MGHRA and YSYEKL. CDR3 loop: CASSQGTTVIGEQYF. The CDR3 DNA sequence: TGCGCCAGCAGCCAGGGGACCACAGTGATCGGAGAGCAGTACTTC.

There are a few counts of this clonotype. J is TRBJ1-2 and V is TRBV6-2 or TRBV6-3; D gene ambiguous. Germline V gene lookup returns CDR1 MNHEY and CDR2 SVGEGT. V lost 3 bases and J lost 3, with 26 bases in between. The CDR3 is 19 amino acids. The DNA for the CDR3 is TGTGCCAGCAGTTATCGAGTGGGTTCCTCACGCTGGTTTTACTATGGCTACACCTTC. As protein: CASSYRVGSSRWFYYGYTF.

The sample holds a few counts of this clonotype. This chain links TRBV4-3 with TRBJ2-3; D unclear. Germline CDR1 LGHNA, CDR2 YSLEER. There are 15 residues in the CDR3. V was cut by 5 bases and J by 2 bases, with 14 bases left in between. CDR3 sequence: CASSGHVAATDTQYF. The CDR3 DNA is TGCGCCAGCAGCGGCCACGTAGCCGCCACAGATACGCAGTATTTT.

This clonotype has just a few counts. The chain is built from TRBV7-2 and TRBJ2-5; D not resolved. Between the trimmed V and J ends, which lost 1 base and 5 bases, there was a span of 11 bases. The germline V gene encodes CDR1 SGHTA and CDR2 FQGNSA. This CDR3 spans 14 amino acids. The CDR3 DNA is TGTGCCAGCAGCTTAGATAGCTACACCGAGACCCAGTACTTC. Its protein product is CASSLDSYTETQYF.

The sample holds many counts of this clonotype. This sequence joins TRBV6-5 and TRBJ1-6, with D hard to call. V was shortened by 6 bases and J by 4 bases, with 13 bases between the two germline ends. Germline values: CDR1 MNHEY, CDR2 SVGAGI. The CDR3 runs to 15 residues. The CDR3 sequence: CASRSRRNYNSPLHF. In DNA, the CDR3 is TGTGCCAGCAGAAGTAGACGGAATTATAATTCACCCCTCCACTTT.